This T cell receptor (beta chain) was retrieved from a study of blood T cell repertoires in COVID-19. Study-wide context: COVID-19 samples from acute and convalescent phases originated in the United States, Italy and Spain. PBMCs, B-cell-depleted T cells, or T cells provided the cDNA or gDNA that made up the material.

V was pared by 1 base and J by 6 bases, with 5 bases of the junction left unmatched. The CDR3 runs 14 residues. The germline gives CDR1 SGHDT, CDR2 YYEEEE. Under the authors' procedure: Estimation of nucleated cell counts relied on the amplification of reference gene primers. Libraries were prepared by immunoSEQ multiplex PCR; TCRdb keeps only in-frame clonotypes and omits some of them. The V and J calls and clone size were taken over from that table, and D and trimming were inferred from the DNA. Found here are about 64,000 clones, roughly 93% of them singletons; the top ten hold around 1.5%. Sequenced input: peripheral blood. The sequence came from a human donor in a cohort sampled during active COVID-19. The gene calls are TRBV5-6 and TRBJ2-3, with 7 bases that match TRBD1. This CDR3 is CASSLSLQGDTQYF. CDR3 coding DNA: TGTGCCAGCAGCTTGAGCCTACAGGGGGATACGCAGTATTTT.